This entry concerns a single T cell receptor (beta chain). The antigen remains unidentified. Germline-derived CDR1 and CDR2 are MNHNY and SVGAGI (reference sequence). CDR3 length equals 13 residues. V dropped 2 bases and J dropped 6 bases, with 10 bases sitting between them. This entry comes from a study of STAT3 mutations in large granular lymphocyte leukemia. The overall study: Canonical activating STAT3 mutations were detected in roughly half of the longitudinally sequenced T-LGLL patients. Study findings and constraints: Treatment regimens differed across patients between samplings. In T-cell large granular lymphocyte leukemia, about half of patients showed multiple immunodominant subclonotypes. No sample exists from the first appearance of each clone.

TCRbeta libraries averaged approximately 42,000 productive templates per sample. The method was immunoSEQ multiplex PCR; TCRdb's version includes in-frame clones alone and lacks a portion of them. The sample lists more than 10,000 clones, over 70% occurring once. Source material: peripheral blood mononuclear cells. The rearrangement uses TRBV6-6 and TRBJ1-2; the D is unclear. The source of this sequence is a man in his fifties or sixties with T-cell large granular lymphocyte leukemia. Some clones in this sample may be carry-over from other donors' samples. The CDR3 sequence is CASSYTPLNGYTF. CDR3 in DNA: TGTGCCAGCAGTTACACTCCCCTCAATGGCTACACCTTC.